This is a list of T cell receptor beta chains from one sample in a study of technical replicates of blood from several donors. Clones were sequenced by immunoSEQ multiplex PCR, and TCRdb holds only the in-frame ones, with some missing. This sample yields 60,000 to 90,000 clones, of which approximately 93% are seen a single time; 0.41% belongs to the top ten. Sample: T cells isolated from PBMCs. The receptors originated from a human donor in good health. The CDR3 runs from the conserved cysteine through the conserved F or W. Each record gives: V gene, D gene, clone size, J gene, CDR3 protein, CDR3 DNA. The D gene is left open where the match is weak. The size of a clone is reported for some rows only, either as once, few or many, or as a class for expanded clones.

v_gene: TRBV9
d_gene: TRBD2
abundance: -
j_gene: TRBJ2-3
CDR3aa: CASSIGLASTDTQYF
CDR3nt: TGTGCCAGCAGCATAGGACTAGCGAGCACAGATACGCAGTATTTT

v_gene: TRBV27
d_gene: -
abundance: -
j_gene: TRBJ2-7
CDR3aa: CASSPPGSYEQYF
CDR3nt: TGTGCCAGCAGTCCCCCCGGCTCCTACGAGCAGTACTTC

v_gene: TRBV25-1
d_gene: -
abundance: -
j_gene: TRBJ1-2
CDR3aa: CASSLTDRYGYTF
CDR3nt: TGTGCCAGCAGTCTAACAGACCGCTATGGCTACACCTTC

v_gene: TRBV4-1
d_gene: -
abundance: -
j_gene: TRBJ1-3
CDR3aa: CASSVLGNTIYF
CDR3nt: TGCGCCAGCAGCGTTCTAGGAAACACCATATATTTT

v_gene: TRBV7-3
d_gene: -
abundance: once
j_gene: TRBJ2-3
CDR3aa: CASSLNSFGTDTQYF
CDR3nt: TGTGCCAGCAGCTTAAACAGTTTTGGCACAGATACGCAGTATTTT

v_gene: TRBV2
d_gene: TRBD2
abundance: -
j_gene: TRBJ2-7
CDR3aa: CASRTSGSRYEQYF
CDR3nt: TGTGCCAGCAGGACTAGCGGGAGCCGCTACGAGCAGTACTTC

v_gene: TRBV30
d_gene: -
abundance: -
j_gene: TRBJ2-7
CDR3aa: CAWRERASYEQYF
CDR3nt: TGTGCCTGGAGGGAGAGGGCCTCCTACGAGCAGTACTTC

v_gene: TRBV5-1
d_gene: -
abundance: -
j_gene: TRBJ2-7
CDR3aa: CASSLVAGYEQYF
CDR3nt: TGCGCCAGCAGCTTGGTGGCAGGCTACGAGCAGTACTTC

v_gene: TRBV11-3
d_gene: -
abundance: -
j_gene: TRBJ2-1
CDR3aa: CASAREVLSSYNEQFF
CDR3nt: TGTGCCAGCGCCCGAGAGGTCTTAAGCTCCTACAATGAGCAGTTCTTC

v_gene: TRBV9
d_gene: TRBD1
abundance: -
j_gene: TRBJ1-1
CDR3aa: CASSLPTGGNTEAFF
CDR3nt: TGTGCCAGCAGCTTACCGACAGGGGGCAACACTGAAGCTTTCTTT

v_gene: TRBV7-3
d_gene: -
abundance: -
j_gene: TRBJ1-3
CDR3aa: CASSAYRNLGNTIYF
CDR3nt: TGTGCCAGCAGCGCCTACAGGAATCTAGGAAACACCATATATTTT

v_gene: TRBV27
d_gene: TRBD1
abundance: -
j_gene: TRBJ2-7
CDR3aa: CASSPSSGTVSYEQYF
CDR3nt: TGTGCCAGCAGTCCCTCCTCCGGGACAGTCTCCTACGAGCAGTACTTC

v_gene: TRBV5-1
d_gene: TRBD2
abundance: -
j_gene: TRBJ2-5
CDR3aa: CASSFGEREIRETQYF
CDR3nt: TGCGCCAGCAGCTTCGGGGAGCGGGAGATTAGAGAGACCCAGTACTTC

v_gene: TRBV15
d_gene: TRBD1
abundance: -
j_gene: TRBJ2-5
CDR3aa: CATSSAPPGGRETQYF
CDR3nt: TGTGCCACCAGCAGCGCGCCGCCAGGGGGCAGGGAGACCCAGTACTTC

v_gene: TRBV9
d_gene: -
abundance: -
j_gene: TRBJ2-3
CDR3aa: CASNPLATDTQYF
CDR3nt: TGTGCCAGCAACCCTCTAGCAACAGATACGCAGTATTTT

v_gene: TRBV20-1
d_gene: TRBD1
abundance: few
j_gene: TRBJ1-1
CDR3aa: CSARGTAEAFF
CDR3nt: TGCAGTGCTAGGGGGACAGCTGAAGCTTTCTTT

v_gene: TRBV5-1
d_gene: TRBD1
abundance: -
j_gene: TRBJ1-1
CDR3aa: CASSRTGTGFLNTEAFF
CDR3nt: TGCGCCAGCAGCAGAACCGGGACAGGTTTTTTGAACACTGAAGCTTTCTTT

v_gene: TRBV12-5
d_gene: TRBD1
abundance: -
j_gene: TRBJ1-1
CDR3aa: CASGLSLTGTDWVSEAFF
CDR3nt: TGTGCTAGTGGTTTGAGCTTGACAGGGACCGATTGGGTCTCTGAAGCTTTCTTT

v_gene: TRBV25-1
d_gene: TRBD1
abundance: -
j_gene: TRBJ1-5
CDR3aa: CASSGDRGERKPQHF
CDR3nt: TGTGCCAGCAGTGGCGACAGGGGCGAAAGGAAGCCCCAGCATTTT

v_gene: TRBV7-3
d_gene: TRBD2
abundance: -
j_gene: TRBJ2-1
CDR3aa: CASSPTSGQYNEQFF
CDR3nt: TGTGCCAGCAGCCCTACTAGCGGGCAATACAATGAGCAGTTCTTC

v_gene: TRBV7-2
d_gene: -
abundance: -
j_gene: TRBJ2-7
CDR3aa: CASSSGFLIPSRDEQYF
CDR3nt: TGTGCCAGCAGCTCGGGATTTTTGATTCCTAGTAGGGACGAGCAGTACTTC

v_gene: TRBV4-1
d_gene: -
abundance: -
j_gene: TRBJ2-1
CDR3aa: CASSQDAGRNEQFF
CDR3nt: TGCGCCAGCAGCCAAGATGCCGGGAGAAATGAGCAGTTCTTC

v_gene: TRBV6-1
d_gene: TRBD2
abundance: -
j_gene: TRBJ2-7
CDR3aa: CASSPRTSGVEQYF
CDR3nt: TGTGCCAGCAGCCCCCGGACTAGCGGGGTTGAGCAGTACTTC

v_gene: TRBV28
d_gene: TRBD2
abundance: -
j_gene: TRBJ2-7
CDR3aa: CAIKGRAYEQYF
CDR3nt: TGTGCCATCAAGGGGAGGGCCTACGAGCAGTACTTC

v_gene: TRBV29-1
d_gene: -
abundance: -
j_gene: TRBJ1-2
CDR3aa: CSVISGHGYTF
CDR3nt: TGCAGCGTTATTTCAGGGCATGGCTACACCTTC

v_gene: TRBV6-1
d_gene: TRBD2
abundance: -
j_gene: TRBJ2-5
CDR3aa: CASSGGWGLAGAVRETQYF
CDR3nt: TGTGCCAGCAGTGGTGGGTGGGGACTAGCGGGGGCGGTGAGAGAGACCCAGTACTTC

v_gene: TRBV9
d_gene: TRBD1
abundance: -
j_gene: TRBJ2-1
CDR3aa: CASSPRTGGIDEQFF
CDR3nt: TGTGCCAGCAGCCCCCGGACAGGGGGGATCGATGAGCAGTTCTTC

v_gene: TRBV29-1
d_gene: TRBD2
abundance: -
j_gene: TRBJ2-7
CDR3aa: CSVTSGRATSYEQYF
CDR3nt: TGCAGCGTGACTAGCGGGAGGGCCACATCCTACGAGCAGTACTTC

v_gene: TRBV10-3
d_gene: TRBD1
abundance: -
j_gene: TRBJ1-1
CDR3aa: CATRQGDTEAFF
CDR3nt: TGTGCCACAAGACAGGGAGACACTGAAGCTTTCTTT

v_gene: TRBV7-6
d_gene: TRBD2
abundance: -
j_gene: TRBJ2-1
CDR3aa: CASSLLAGVQNEQFF
CDR3nt: TGTGCCAGCAGCTTATTAGCGGGAGTACAAAATGAGCAGTTCTTC

v_gene: TRBV4-1
d_gene: TRBD1
abundance: -
j_gene: TRBJ1-1
CDR3aa: CASSSPGTGRMNTEAFF
CDR3nt: TGCGCCAGCAGCTCCCCCGGGACAGGGCGGATGAACACTGAAGCTTTCTTT

v_gene: TRBV5-6
d_gene: -
abundance: -
j_gene: TRBJ2-7
CDR3aa: CASSLSKRENYEQYF
CDR3nt: TGTGCCAGCAGCTTGTCTAAACGGGAGAACTACGAGCAGTACTTC

v_gene: TRBV9
d_gene: -
abundance: -
j_gene: TRBJ2-7
CDR3aa: CASSLNPTPTVYEQYF
CDR3nt: TGTGCCAGCAGCCTTAATCCCACCCCGACAGTTTACGAGCAGTACTTC

v_gene: TRBV5-5
d_gene: -
abundance: -
j_gene: TRBJ2-1
CDR3aa: CASSFSHTSYNEQFF
CDR3nt: TGTGCCAGCAGCTTTAGCCATACTTCCTACAATGAGCAGTTCTTC

v_gene: TRBV9
d_gene: -
abundance: -
j_gene: TRBJ1-1
CDR3aa: CASSVAVEGVTEAFF
CDR3nt: TGTGCCAGCAGCGTAGCTGTCGAGGGGGTCACTGAAGCTTTCTTT

v_gene: TRBV5-4
d_gene: -
abundance: -
j_gene: TRBJ1-4
CDR3aa: CASSLAFSTDEKLFF
CDR3nt: TGTGCCAGCAGCTTGGCCTTTTCGACAGATGAAAAACTGTTTTTT

v_gene: TRBV19
d_gene: -
abundance: -
j_gene: TRBJ2-1
CDR3aa: CASSRSDEQFF
CDR3nt: TGTGCCAGTAGTCGGAGTGATGAGCAGTTCTTC

v_gene: TRBV29-1
d_gene: TRBD1
abundance: -
j_gene: TRBJ2-3
CDR3aa: CSVADRGTDTQYF
CDR3nt: TGCAGCGTTGCCGACAGGGGAACAGATACGCAGTATTTT

v_gene: TRBV5-6
d_gene: -
abundance: -
j_gene: TRBJ1-1
CDR3aa: CASSLEGGGPEAFF
CDR3nt: TGTGCCAGCAGCTTGGAGGGCGGGGGCCCTGAAGCTTTCTTT

v_gene: TRBV28
d_gene: TRBD1
abundance: -
j_gene: TRBJ1-2
CDR3aa: CASSPLDRVGGYTF
CDR3nt: TGTGCCAGCAGTCCCCTCGACAGGGTAGGGGGCTACACCTTC

v_gene: TRBV7-9
d_gene: -
abundance: -
j_gene: TRBJ1-2
CDR3aa: CASSSSSTGLYGYTF
CDR3nt: TGTGCCAGCAGCTCCTCTTCGACAGGCCTCTATGGCTACACCTTC

v_gene: TRBV7-8
d_gene: -
abundance: -
j_gene: TRBJ1-4
CDR3aa: CASSLDESEKLFF
CDR3nt: TGTGCCAGCAGCTTAGATGAGAGCGAAAAACTGTTTTTT

v_gene: TRBV19
d_gene: -
abundance: -
j_gene: TRBJ2-1
CDR3aa: CASSMRTTNSYNEQFF
CDR3nt: TGTGCCAGTAGTATGAGGACAACCAACTCCTACAATGAGCAGTTCTTC

v_gene: TRBV18
d_gene: -
abundance: -
j_gene: TRBJ1-1
CDR3aa: CASSPGGFQYTEAFF
CDR3nt: TGTGCCAGCTCACCAGGGGGCTTTCAGTACACTGAAGCTTTCTTT

v_gene: TRBV7-9
d_gene: -
abundance: -
j_gene: TRBJ2-3
CDR3aa: CASSLARTTDTQYF
CDR3nt: TGTGCCAGCAGCTTAGCCAGAACCACAGATACGCAGTATTTT

v_gene: TRBV2
d_gene: -
abundance: once
j_gene: TRBJ2-5
CDR3aa: CASSEIEETQYF
CDR3nt: TGTGCCAGCAGTGAGATAGAAGAGACCCAGTACTTC

v_gene: TRBV5-4
d_gene: TRBD2
abundance: -
j_gene: TRBJ2-7
CDR3aa: CASRFGTSEREQYF
CDR3nt: TGTGCCAGCAGATTCGGGACTAGCGAGAGGGAGCAGTACTTC

v_gene: TRBV27
d_gene: -
abundance: -
j_gene: TRBJ2-7
CDR3aa: CASSSSSGGSYEQYF
CDR3nt: TGTGCCAGCAGTTCGTCGAGCGGAGGGTCCTACGAGCAGTACTTC

v_gene: TRBV19
d_gene: -
abundance: -
j_gene: TRBJ2-7
CDR3aa: CASSITPGSLNEQYF
CDR3nt: TGTGCCAGTAGTATAACGCCCGGGAGCTTAAACGAGCAGTACTTC

v_gene: TRBV5-8
d_gene: -
abundance: -
j_gene: TRBJ1-5
CDR3aa: CASSPRWALDNQPQHF
CDR3nt: TGTGCCAGCAGCCCGCGGTGGGCACTAGATAATCAGCCCCAGCATTTT

v_gene: TRBV18
d_gene: -
abundance: -
j_gene: TRBJ2-2
CDR3aa: CASSPGTLTGELFF
CDR3nt: TGTGCCAGCTCACCAGGGACTCTTACCGGGGAGCTGTTTTTT